Sequencing of this TCR beta chain was carried out in a study of blood T cell repertoires in COVID-19. Study as a whole: From the United States, Italy and Spain came samples of acute and convalescent COVID-19. The cDNA or gDNA used as material had been derived from T cells, B-cell-depleted T cells, or PBMCs.

CDR1 KGHSH and CDR2 LQKENI come from the germline V gene. This CDR3 spans 17 amino acids. Trimming removed 2 bases from V and 2 bases from J; junction bases left unmatched: 8. Original data processing: Estimated nucleated cell counts came from reference gene primer amplification. This table comes from immunoSEQ multiplex PCR, and its TCRdb copy is limited to in-frame clones, with some not included. V and J calls and clone size are copied from that table; D and trimming were computed from the DNA. The sample has about 380,000 clones, 70% to 85% seen once. The V call is TRBV18, the J call TRBJ1-3, with TRBD1 matching over 8 bases. The receptor was isolated from a human donor with acute or convalescent COVID-19. The donor label of this sample is uncertain. The sequencing input was peripheral blood. The CDR3 bases are TGTGCCAGCTCACCATTAAGACAGGGGTTGACTGGAAACACCATATATTTT. Its protein product is CASSPLRQGLTGNTIYF.